This T cell receptor beta chain was captured by sequencing in a study of blood T cell repertoires in COVID-19. Study-wide background: The study drew acute and convalescent COVID-19 samples from the United States, Italy and Spain. Sources were T cells, B-cell-depleted T cells, or PBMCs; the material itself was cDNA or gDNA.

This clone was picked up one time. In the original processing: Reference gene primer amplification yielded estimated nucleated cell counts. Assay used: immunoSEQ multiplex PCR; TCRdb lists only in-frame clones, some missing. V, J and clone size reflect that table, while D and trimming were determined from the DNA. The sample lists just under 60,000 clones, around 84% occurring once. Germline V gene sequence: CDR1 SGHDN, CDR2 FVKESK. V lost 1 base and J 8 bases, leaving 8 bases between the germline ends. The CDR3 is 12 amino acids. The receptor comes from a human donor with active COVID-19. The donor label of this sample is uncertain. The specimen was peripheral blood. The J gene is TRBJ1-2, the V gene TRBV14, with D possibly being TRBD1 (5 bases). CDR3 residues: CASSQGSGGYTF. The CDR3 nucleotides are TGTGCCAGCAGCCAAGGGTCAGGGGGCTACACCTTC.